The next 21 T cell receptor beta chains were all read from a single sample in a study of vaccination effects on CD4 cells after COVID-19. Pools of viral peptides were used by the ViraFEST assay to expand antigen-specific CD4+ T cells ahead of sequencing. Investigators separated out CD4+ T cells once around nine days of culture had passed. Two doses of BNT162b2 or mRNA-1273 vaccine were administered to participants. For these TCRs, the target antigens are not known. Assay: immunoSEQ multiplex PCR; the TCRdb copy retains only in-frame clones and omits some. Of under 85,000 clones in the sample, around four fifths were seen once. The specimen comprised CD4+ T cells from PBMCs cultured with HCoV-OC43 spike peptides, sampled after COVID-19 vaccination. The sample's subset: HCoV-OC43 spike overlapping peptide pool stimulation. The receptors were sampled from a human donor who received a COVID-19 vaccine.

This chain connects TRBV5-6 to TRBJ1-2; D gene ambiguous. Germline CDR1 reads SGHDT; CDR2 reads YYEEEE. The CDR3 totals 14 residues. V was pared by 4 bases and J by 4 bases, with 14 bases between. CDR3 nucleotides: TGTGCCAGCAGCGTAGCCCGGGTCTCCTATGGCTACACCTTC. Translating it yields CASSVARVSYGYTF.

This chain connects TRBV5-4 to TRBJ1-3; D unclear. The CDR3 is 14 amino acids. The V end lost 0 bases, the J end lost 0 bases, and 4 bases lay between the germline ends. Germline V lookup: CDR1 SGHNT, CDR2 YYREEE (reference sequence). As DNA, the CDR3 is TGTGCCAGCAGCTTGGGCAGCTCTGGAAACACCATATATTTT. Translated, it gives CASSLGSSGNTIYF.

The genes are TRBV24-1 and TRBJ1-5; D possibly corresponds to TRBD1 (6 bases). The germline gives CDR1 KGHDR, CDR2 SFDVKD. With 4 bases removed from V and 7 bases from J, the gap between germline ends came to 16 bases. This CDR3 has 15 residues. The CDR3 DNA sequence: TGTGCCACCAGTGAGCAGGGGTCGGGTACACAGCCCCAGCATTTT. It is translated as CATSEQGSGTQPQHF.

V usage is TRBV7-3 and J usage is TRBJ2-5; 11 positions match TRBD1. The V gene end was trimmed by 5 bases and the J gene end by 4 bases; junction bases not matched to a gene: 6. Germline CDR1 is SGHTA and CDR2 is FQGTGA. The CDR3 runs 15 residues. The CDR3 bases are TGTGCCAGCAGCCCTGGACAGGGGGCCTCAGAGACCCAGTACTTC. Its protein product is CASSPGQGASETQYF.

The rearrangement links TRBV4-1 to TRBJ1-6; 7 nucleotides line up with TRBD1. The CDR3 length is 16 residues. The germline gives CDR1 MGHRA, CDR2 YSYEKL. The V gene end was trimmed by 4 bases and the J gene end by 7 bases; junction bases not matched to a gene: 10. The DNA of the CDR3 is TGCGCCAGCAGCCCCCAGGGGGACAGCTTAAATTCACCCCTCCACTTT. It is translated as CASSPQGDSLNSPLHF.

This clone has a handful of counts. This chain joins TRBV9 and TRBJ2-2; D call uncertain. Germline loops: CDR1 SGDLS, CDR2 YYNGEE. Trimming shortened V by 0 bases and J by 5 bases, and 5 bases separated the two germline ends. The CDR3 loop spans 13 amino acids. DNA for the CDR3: TGTGCCAGCAGCGTAGTAGGGACCGGGGAGCTGTTTTTT. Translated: CASSVVGTGELFF.

The CDR3 DNA follows: TGTGCCACCAGCAACCTCCCCATAGCGGGGGCCCCCTACGAGCAGTACGTC. Its translation: CATSNLPIAGAPYEQYV. The V and J genes are TRBV15 and TRBJ2-7, with 9 bases lining up with TRBD2. CDR3 length: 17 amino acids. Losses at the gene ends were 4 bases for V and 2 bases for J; bases not matched to a gene: 12. Germline assignment: CDR1 LNHNV and CDR2 YYDKDF (reference sequence).

In DNA, the CDR3 is TGCGCCAGCAGCTTGGTACGGGGGACCGGGGAGCTGTTTTTT. Its protein is CASSLVRGTGELFF. V and J are TRBV5-1 and TRBJ2-2; D perhaps matches TRBD2 (6 bases). Deletions cut 0 bases from V and 5 bases from J, with 8 bases between. CDR3 length: 14 amino acids. The V gene's germline CDR1 is SGHRS and CDR2 YFSETQ.

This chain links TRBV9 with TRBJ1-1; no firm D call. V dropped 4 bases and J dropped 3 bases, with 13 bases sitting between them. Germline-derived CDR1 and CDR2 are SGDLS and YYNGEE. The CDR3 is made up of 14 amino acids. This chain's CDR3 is CASSPSTWDTEAFF. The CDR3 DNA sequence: TGTGCCAGCAGCCCATCGACCTGGGACACTGAAGCTTTCTTT. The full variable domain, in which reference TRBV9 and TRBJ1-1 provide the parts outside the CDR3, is DSGVTQTPKHLITATGQRVTLRCSPRSGDLSVYWYQQSLDQGLQFLIQYYNGEERAKGNILERFSAQQFPDLHSELNLSSLELGDSALYFCASSPSTWDTEAFFGQGTRLTVV.

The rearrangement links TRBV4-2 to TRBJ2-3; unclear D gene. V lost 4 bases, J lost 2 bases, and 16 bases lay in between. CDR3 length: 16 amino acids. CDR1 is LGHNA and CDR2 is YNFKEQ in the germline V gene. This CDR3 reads CASSPRLPSYTDTQYF. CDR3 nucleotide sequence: TGTGCCAGCAGCCCTCGTCTGCCTTCATACACAGATACGCAGTATTTT.

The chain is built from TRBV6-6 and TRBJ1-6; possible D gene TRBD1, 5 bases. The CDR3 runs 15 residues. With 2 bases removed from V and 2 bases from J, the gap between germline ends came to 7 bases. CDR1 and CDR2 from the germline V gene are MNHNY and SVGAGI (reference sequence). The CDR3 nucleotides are TGTGCCAGCAGTTACGAGGGGACCTATAATTCACCCCTCCACTTT. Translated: CASSYEGTYNSPLHF.

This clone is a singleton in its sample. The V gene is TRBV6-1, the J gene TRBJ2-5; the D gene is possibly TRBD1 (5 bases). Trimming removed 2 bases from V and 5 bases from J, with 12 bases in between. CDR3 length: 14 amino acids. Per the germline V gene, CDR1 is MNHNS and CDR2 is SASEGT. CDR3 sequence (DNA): TGTGCCAGCAGTGAACCCGCCAGGGTGGAGACCCAGTACTTC. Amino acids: CASSEPARVETQYF.

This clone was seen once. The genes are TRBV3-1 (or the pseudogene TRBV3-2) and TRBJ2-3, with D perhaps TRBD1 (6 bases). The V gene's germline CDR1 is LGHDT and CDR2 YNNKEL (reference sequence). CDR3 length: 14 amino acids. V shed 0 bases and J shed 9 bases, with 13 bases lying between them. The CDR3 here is CASSQESWDTTQYF. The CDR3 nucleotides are TGTGCCAGCAGCCAAGAAAGTTGGGACACGACGCAGTATTTT.

The CDR3 bases are TGTGCCACCAACGATTACTCTGGAAACACCATATATTTT. Protein: CATNDYSGNTIYF. V is TRBV12-3 or TRBV12-4 and J is TRBJ1-3, with unresolved D. Trimming pared 10 bases from V and 0 bases from J, leaving 10 bases between. The CDR3 spans 13 residues.

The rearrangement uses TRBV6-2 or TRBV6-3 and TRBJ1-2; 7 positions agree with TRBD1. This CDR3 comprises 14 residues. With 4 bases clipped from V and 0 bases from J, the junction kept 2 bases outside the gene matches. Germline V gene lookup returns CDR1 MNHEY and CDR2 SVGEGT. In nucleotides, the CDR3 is TGTGCCAGCAGTTCAGGGGGACCTAACTATGGCTACACCTTC. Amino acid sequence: CASSSGGPNYGYTF.

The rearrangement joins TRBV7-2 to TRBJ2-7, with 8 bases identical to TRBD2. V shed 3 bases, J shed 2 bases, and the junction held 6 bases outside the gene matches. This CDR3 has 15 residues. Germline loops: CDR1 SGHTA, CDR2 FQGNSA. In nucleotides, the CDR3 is TGTGCCAGCAGCTTGGAAGCGGGGGTAACCTACGAGCAGTACGTC. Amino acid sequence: CASSLEAGVTYEQYV.

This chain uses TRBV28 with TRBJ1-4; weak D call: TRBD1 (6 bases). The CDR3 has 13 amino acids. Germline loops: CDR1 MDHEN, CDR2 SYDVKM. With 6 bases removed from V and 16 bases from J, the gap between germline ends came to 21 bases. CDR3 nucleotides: TGTGCCAGCAGCCCAGCGTCTGGGGGCCTGGCGTTTTTT. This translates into CASSPASGGLAFF.

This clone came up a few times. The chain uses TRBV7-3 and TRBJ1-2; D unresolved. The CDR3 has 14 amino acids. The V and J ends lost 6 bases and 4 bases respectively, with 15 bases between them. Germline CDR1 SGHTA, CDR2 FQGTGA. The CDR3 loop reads CASRYTLSAYGYTF. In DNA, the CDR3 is TGTGCCAGCAGATACACCCTATCAGCCTATGGCTACACCTTC.

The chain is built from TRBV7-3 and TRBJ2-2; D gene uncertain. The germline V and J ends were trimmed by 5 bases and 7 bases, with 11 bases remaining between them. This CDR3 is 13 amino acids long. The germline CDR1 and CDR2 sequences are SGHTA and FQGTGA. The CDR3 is CASSLVRNGELFF. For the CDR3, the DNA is TGTGCCAGCAGCCTAGTTAGGAACGGGGAGCTGTTTTTT.

CDR3 in amino acids: CASSFGFGYTF. The CDR3 nucleotides read TGTGCCAGCAGCTTCGGGTTTGGCTACACCTTC. The chain carries TRBV7-7 and TRBJ1-2; no definite D call. Between the trimmed V and J ends, which lost 3 bases and 7 bases, there was a span of 6 bases. The CDR3 runs 11 residues. CDR1 and CDR2 (germline): SSHAT, FNYEAQ (reference sequence). The full variable domain, rest sourced from reference TRBV7-7 and TRBJ1-2, is GAGVSQSPRYKVTKRGQDVTLRCDPISSHATLYWYQQALGQGPEFLTYFNYEAQPDKSGLPSDRFSAERPEGSISTLTIQRTEQRDSAMYRCASSFGFGYTFGSGTRLTVV.

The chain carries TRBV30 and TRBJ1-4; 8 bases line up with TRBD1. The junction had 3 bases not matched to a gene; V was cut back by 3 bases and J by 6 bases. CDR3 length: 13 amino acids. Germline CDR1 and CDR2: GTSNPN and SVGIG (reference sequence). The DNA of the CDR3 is TGTGCCTGGAGGACAGGGGAATATGAAAAACTGTTTTTT. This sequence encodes CAWRTGEYEKLFF.